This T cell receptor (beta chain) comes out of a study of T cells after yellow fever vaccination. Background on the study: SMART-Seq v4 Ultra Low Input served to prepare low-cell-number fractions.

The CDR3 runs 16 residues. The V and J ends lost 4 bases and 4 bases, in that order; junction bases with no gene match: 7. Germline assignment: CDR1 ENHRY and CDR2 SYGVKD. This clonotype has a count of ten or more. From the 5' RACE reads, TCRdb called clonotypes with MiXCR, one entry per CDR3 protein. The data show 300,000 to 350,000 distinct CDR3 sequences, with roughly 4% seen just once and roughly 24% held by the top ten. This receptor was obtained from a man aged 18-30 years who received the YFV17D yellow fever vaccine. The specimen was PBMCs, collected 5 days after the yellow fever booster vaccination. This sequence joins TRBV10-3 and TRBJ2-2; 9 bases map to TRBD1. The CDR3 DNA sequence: TGTGCCATCAGTGTGGGGGGACAGGGTCTCACCGGGGAGCTGTTTTTT. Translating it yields CAISVGGQGLTGELFF.